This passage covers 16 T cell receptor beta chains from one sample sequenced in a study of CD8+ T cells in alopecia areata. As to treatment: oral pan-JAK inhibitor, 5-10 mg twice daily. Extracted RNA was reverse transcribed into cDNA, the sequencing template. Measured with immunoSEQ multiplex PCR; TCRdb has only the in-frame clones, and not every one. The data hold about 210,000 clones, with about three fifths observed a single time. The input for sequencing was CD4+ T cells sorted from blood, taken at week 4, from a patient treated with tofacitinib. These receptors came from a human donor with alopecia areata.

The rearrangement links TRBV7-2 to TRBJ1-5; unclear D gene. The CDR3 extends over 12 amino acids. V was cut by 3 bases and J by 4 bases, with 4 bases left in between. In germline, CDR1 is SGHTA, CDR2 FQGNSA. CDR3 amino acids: CASSLLNQPQHF. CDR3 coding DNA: TGTGCCAGCAGCTTGCTAAATCAGCCCCAGCATTTT.

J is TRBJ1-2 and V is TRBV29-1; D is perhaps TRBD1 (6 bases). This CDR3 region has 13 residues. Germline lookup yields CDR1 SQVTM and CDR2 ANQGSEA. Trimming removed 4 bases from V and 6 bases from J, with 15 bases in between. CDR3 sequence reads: CSVADTGINGYTF. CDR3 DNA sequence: TGCAGCGTTGCCGATACAGGGATCAATGGCTACACCTTC. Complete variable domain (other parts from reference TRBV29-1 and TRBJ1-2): SAVISQKPSRDICQRGTSLTIQCQVDSQVTMMFWYRQQPGQSLTLIATANQGSEATYESGFVIDKFPISRPNLTFSTLTVSNMSPEDSSIYLCSVADTGINGYTFGSGTRLTVV.

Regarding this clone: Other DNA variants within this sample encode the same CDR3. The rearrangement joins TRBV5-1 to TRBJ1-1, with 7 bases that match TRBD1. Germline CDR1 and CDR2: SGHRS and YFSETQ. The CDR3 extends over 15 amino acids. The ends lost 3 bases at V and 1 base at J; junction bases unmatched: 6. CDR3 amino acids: CASSSRGQQNTEAFF. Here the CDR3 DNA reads TGCGCCAGCAGCTCAAGGGGACAGCAGAACACTGAAGCTTTCTTT. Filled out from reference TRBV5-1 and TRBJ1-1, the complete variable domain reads KAGVTQTPRYLIKTRGQQVTLSCSPISGHRSVSWYQQTPGQGLQFLFEYFSETQRNKGNFPGRFSGRQFSNSRSEMNVSTLELGDSALYLCASSSRGQQNTEAFFGQGTRLTVV.

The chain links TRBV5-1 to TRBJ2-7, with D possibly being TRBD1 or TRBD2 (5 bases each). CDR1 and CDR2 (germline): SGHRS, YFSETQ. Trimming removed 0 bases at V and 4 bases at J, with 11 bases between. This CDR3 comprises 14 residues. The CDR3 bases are TGCGCCAGCAGCTTGGTAGCCAGGGAGTACGAGCAGTACTTC. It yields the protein CASSLVAREYEQYF.

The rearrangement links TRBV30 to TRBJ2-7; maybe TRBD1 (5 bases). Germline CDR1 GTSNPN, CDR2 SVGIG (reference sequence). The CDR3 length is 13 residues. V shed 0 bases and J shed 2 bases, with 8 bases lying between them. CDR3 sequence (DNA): TGTGCCTGGAGTGTTTTGGGGCCCTACGAGCAGTACTTC. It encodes CAWSVLGPYEQYF.

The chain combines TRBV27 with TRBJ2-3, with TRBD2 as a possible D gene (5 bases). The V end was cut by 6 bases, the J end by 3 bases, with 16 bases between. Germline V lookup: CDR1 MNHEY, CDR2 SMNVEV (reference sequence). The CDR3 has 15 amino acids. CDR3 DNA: TGTGCCAGCAGCACCAACCTTCGGAGGACAGATACGCAGTATTTT. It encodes CASSTNLRRTDTQYF.

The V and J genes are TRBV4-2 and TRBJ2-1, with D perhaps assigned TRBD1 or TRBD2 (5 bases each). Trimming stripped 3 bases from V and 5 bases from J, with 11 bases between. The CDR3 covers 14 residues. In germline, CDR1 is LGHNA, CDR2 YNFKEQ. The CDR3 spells CASSHPGRNNEQFF. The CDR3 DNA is TGTGCCAGCAGCCACCCGGGACGTAACAATGAGCAGTTCTTC.

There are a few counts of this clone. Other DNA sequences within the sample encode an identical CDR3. The CDR3 nucleotides are TGCAGCGTTGAGGGCAGGATGAACACTGAAGCTTTCTTT. Translating gives CSVEGRMNTEAFF. The V and J genes are TRBV29-1 and TRBJ1-1; no reliable D call. The germline V and J ends were trimmed by 3 bases and 0 bases, with 8 bases remaining between them. This CDR3 region has 13 residues. Germline V gene sequence: CDR1 SQVTM, CDR2 ANQGSEA.

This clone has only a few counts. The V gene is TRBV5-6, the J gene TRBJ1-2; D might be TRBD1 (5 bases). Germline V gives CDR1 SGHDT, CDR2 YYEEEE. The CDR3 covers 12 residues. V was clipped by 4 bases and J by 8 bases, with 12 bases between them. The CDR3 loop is CASSATGGGYTF. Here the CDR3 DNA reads TGTGCCAGCAGCGCAACAGGTGGGGGCTACACCTTC.

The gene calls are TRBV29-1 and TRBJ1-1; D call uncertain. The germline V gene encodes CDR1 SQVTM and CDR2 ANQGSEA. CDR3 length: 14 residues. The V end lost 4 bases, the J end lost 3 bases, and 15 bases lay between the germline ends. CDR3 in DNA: TGCAGCGTTGCGGTACTACATGGGGACACTGAAGCTTTCTTT. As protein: CSVAVLHGDTEAFF.

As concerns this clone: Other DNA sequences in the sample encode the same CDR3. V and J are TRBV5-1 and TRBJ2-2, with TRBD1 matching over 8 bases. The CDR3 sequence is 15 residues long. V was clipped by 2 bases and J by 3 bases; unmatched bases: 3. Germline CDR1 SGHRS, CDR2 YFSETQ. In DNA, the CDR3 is TGCGCCAGCAGCTTCGGACAGGGTGACACCGGGGAGCTGTTTTTT. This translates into CASSFGQGDTGELFF.

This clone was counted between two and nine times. Here the CDR3 reads CAWSSPHTGTEYGYTF. CDR3 sequence (DNA): TGTGCCTGGAGTTCACCCCACACCGGGACAGAATATGGCTACACCTTC. The chain has TRBV30 and TRBJ1-2; 7 positions match TRBD1. In germline, CDR1 is GTSNPN, CDR2 SVGIG (reference sequence). This CDR3 contains 16 residues. Germline trimming cut 2 bases from V and 5 bases from J; bases unmatched to any gene: 14.

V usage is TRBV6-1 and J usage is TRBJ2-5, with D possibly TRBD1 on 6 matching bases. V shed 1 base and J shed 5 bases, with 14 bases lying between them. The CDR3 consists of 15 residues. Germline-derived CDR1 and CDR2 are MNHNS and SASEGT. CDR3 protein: CASSEVWGPRETQYF. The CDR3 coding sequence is TGTGCCAGCAGTGAAGTTTGGGGGCCGAGGGAGACCCAGTACTTC.

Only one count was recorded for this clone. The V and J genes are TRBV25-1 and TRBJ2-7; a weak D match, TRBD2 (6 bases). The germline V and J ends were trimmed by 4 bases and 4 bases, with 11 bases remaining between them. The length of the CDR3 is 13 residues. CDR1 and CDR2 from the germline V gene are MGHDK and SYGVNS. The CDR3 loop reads CASSVPGRYEQYF. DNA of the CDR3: TGTGCCAGCAGTGTTCCGGGGAGGTACGAGCAGTACTTC.

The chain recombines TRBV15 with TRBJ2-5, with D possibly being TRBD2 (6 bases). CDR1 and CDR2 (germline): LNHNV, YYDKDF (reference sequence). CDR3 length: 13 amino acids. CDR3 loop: CVTRPGGIETQYF. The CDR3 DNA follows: TGTGTTACTCGCCCCGGGGGAATAGAGACCCAGTACTTC.

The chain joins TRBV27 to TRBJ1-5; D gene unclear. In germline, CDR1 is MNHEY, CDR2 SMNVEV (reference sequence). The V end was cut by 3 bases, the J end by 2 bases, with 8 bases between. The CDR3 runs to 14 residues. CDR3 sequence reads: CASSFGARNQPQHF. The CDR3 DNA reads TGTGCCAGCAGTTTTGGTGCTCGCAATCAGCCCCAGCATTTT.